This T cell receptor (beta chain) is drawn from a study of Ad26.COV2.S vaccination and SARS-CoV-2 variants. On the study more broadly: It was the COV1001 Ad26.COV2.S trial arm that included the donor. The authors gave Ad26.COV2.S intramuscularly, either once or twice 56 days apart.

Repertoires were generated with immunoSEQ multiplex PCR, while TCRdb's copy carries only in-frame clones and drops some. The repertoire holds about 400,000 clones, with approximately 91% as singletons. V lost 0 bases, J lost 15 bases, and 12 bases lay in between. CDR1 and CDR2 from the germline V gene are DFQATT and SNEGSKA (reference sequence). The length of the CDR3 is 11 residues. The sample's treatment: some 19 received Ad26.COV2.S at low or high dose, single or two shots; several received placebo; per-sample allocation not given. The study sampled participants on day 63 after the first vaccine or placebo injection. At a Boston site, the person donating was an adult of 18-55 years.

The gene calls are TRBV20-1 and TRBJ2-1, with D possibly being TRBD1 (5 bases). This material consisted of peripheral blood, taken in a trial of Ad26.COV2.S vaccine versus placebo. The clonotype comes from a person aged 18 to 59 who received the Ad26.COV2.S COVID-19 vaccine or a placebo. The CDR3 here is CSAREAGNMFF. For the CDR3, the DNA is TGCAGTGCTAGAGAGGCAGGGAACATGTTCTTC.